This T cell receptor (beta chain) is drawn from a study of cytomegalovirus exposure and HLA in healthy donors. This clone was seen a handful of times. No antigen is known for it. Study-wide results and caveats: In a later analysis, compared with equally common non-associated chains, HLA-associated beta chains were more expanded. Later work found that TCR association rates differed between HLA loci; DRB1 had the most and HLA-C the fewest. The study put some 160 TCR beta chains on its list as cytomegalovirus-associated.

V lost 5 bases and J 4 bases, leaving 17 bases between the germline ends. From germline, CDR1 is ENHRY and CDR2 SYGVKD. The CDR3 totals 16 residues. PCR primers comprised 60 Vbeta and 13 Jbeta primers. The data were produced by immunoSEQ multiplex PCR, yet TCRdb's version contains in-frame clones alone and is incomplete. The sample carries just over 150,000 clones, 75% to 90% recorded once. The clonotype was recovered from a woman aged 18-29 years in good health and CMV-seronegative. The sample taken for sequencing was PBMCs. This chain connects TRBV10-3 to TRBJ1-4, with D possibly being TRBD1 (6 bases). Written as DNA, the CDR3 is TGTGCCATCAGTAGCAGTCAGGGGCAGGGTAATGAAAAACTGTTTTTT. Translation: CAISSSQGQGNEKLFF.